Shown below are 9 T cell receptor beta chains from a single sample sequenced in a study of human T cells and chemical hapten exposure. It was unfractionated whole blood from which total RNA was extracted. Each CDR3 protein gets one entry after TCRdb re-called the 5' RACE reads with MiXCR. This table holds under 85,000 distinct CDR3 sequences, less than 9.5% found once. These receptors were taken from a male donor in good health.

This clonotype appeared many times. The genes are TRBV7-9 and TRBJ2-1, with D unresolved. The CDR3 consists of 11 residues. The ends were cut back, 3 bases at V and 7 bases at J, with 4 bases in the middle. Per germline, CDR1 SEHNR and CDR2 FQNEAQ (reference sequence). CDR3 loop: CASSFENEQFF. The CDR3 DNA reads TGTGCCAGCAGCTTCGAGAATGAGCAGTTCTTC.

This clonotype was detected a few times. This chain connects TRBV7-2 to TRBJ1-1; 9 nucleotides line up with TRBD1. Germline values: CDR1 SGHTA, CDR2 FQGNSA. CDR3 length: 14 residues. Trimming cost V 5 bases and J 4 bases; bases outside gene matches: 5. The CDR3 region is CASSKDRGGTEAFF. CDR3 nucleotide sequence: TGTGCCAGCAGCAAGGACAGGGGAGGCACTGAAGCTTTCTTT.

This clonotype was found a few times. The V call is TRBV3-1, the J call TRBJ2-2, with TRBD1 matching over 8 bases. V lost 0 bases and J lost 4; bases outside the gene matches: 4. Germline V gene sequence: CDR1 LGHDT, CDR2 YNNKEL (reference sequence). There are 16 residues in the CDR3. CDR3 DNA: TGTGCCAGCAGCCAAGAAGCACAGGGGGGCACCGGGGAGCTGTTTTTT. Protein sequence: CASSQEAQGGTGELFF.

At least ten counts were recorded for this clonotype. The V call is TRBV4-1, the J call TRBJ2-7; TRBD1 matches at 7 bases. This CDR3 is built from 14 residues. The germline V gene encodes CDR1 MGHRA and CDR2 YSYEKL. J was trimmed by 3 bases and V by 4 bases; bases with no gene match: 6. The CDR3 sequence is CASSPGDRYYEQYF. Written as DNA, the CDR3 is TGCGCCAGCAGCCCAGGGGACAGATACTACGAGCAGTACTTC.

In this sample, this clonotype turned up a few times. The V and J genes are TRBV19 and TRBJ2-5; a weak D match, TRBD1 (5 bases). Germline CDR1 is LNHDA and CDR2 is SQIVND (reference sequence). The ends were cut back, 3 bases at V and 3 bases at J, with 17 bases in the middle. This CDR3 has 16 amino acids. The CDR3 here is CASSMYFSDRKETQYF. Written as DNA, the CDR3 is TGTGCCAGTAGTATGTATTTTTCCGACAGAAAAGAGACCCAGTACTTC.

This clonotype appeared many times. The rearrangement joins TRBV4-1 to TRBJ1-4, with D uncertain. This CDR3 spans 13 amino acids. V was trimmed by 4 bases and J by 7 bases, leaving 10 bases between them. Per the germline V gene, CDR1 is MGHRA and CDR2 is YSYEKL. CDR3 nucleotides: TGCGCCAGCAGCCGGGCCGAAGGTGAAAAACTGTTTTTT. As protein: CASSRAEGEKLFF.

This sequence joins TRBV29-1 and TRBJ2-3; 13 positions agree with TRBD2. This CDR3 has 13 amino acids. Germline CDR1 is SQVTM and CDR2 is ANQGSEA. Trimming took 5 bases from V and 5 from J; bases not matched to a gene: 1. CDR3 in amino acids: CSVRLAGGDTQYF. CDR3 in DNA: TGCAGCGTTCGACTAGCGGGGGGAGATACGCAGTATTTT.

The J gene is TRBJ2-6, the V gene TRBV7-8; D is perhaps TRBD1 (6 bases). V was trimmed by 3 bases and J by 0 bases, leaving 18 bases between them. This CDR3 comprises 19 residues. Germline lookup yields CDR1 SGHVS and CDR2 FQNEAQ. The CDR3 loop is CASSFYRDLPLSGANVLTF. The DNA for the CDR3 is TGTGCCAGCAGCTTCTACAGGGACCTTCCTCTCTCTGGGGCCAACGTCCTGACTTTC.

This clonotype has at least ten counts. The chain recombines TRBV7-2 with TRBJ1-4, with D unclear. CDR1 is SGHTA and CDR2 is FQGNSA in the germline V gene. The CDR3 extends over 12 amino acids. The V and J ends lost 2 bases and 7 bases respectively, with 5 bases between them. CDR3 sequence: CASSLWGEKLFF. CDR3 DNA: TGTGCCAGCAGCTTATGGGGTGAAAAACTGTTTTTT.